This T cell receptor beta chain was recovered during a study of CD8 T cells in Susac syndrome (dated by TCRdb to between 2018 and 2021). About the study as a whole: Of the Susac syndrome patients who were sequenced, eight were in clinical remission while five or six had clinically active disease. Repertoire sequencing was used to test whether CD8+ T cell activation and differentiation in Susac syndrome was antigen driven. At blood withdrawal, Susac syndrome patients were either therapy-naive, taking corticosteroids (in some cases with IVIg as well), or taking IVIg alone. The study at large found these results: The TCR sequencing and HLA analysis was acknowledged to have included a relatively small number of individuals. No clonal expansion was detected in the CD4+ T cell repertoire of Susac syndrome patients.

RNA was extracted using the RNeasy kit, and about 0.5 to 1 ug of the RNA was reverse transcribed with random hexamers. The immunoSEQ multiplex PCR assay, which covers 54 Vbeta and 13 Jbeta segments, was used to amplify TCR beta CDR3 regions. Bias from PCR amplification was corrected by using a synthetic template baseline for primer optimization and for computational correction. In the original analysis: Reads were annotated to V, D and J genes according to IMGT and were analyzed with immunoSEQ Analyzer, with only productive sequences retained. To calculate clonality, Shannon entropy was normalized by log2 of the number of productive unique sequences and then subtracted from one. For each patient and control, public and private clones were evaluated within the 100 most prevalent clones. A clone was defined as Susac-specific if it was absent from the healthy and MS cohorts, from over a thousand published viral clones and from other ImmuneACCESS disease sequences. TCRdb reprocessing: public reads trimmed at Q25 with fastp, clones called with MiXCR, in-frame beta chains kept. Each record represents a unique CDR3 protein, reported with the most common genes and DNA among its rows. The V and J calls come from TCRdb's annotation, not from the publication. This sample is represented by around 130,000 distinct CDR3 sequences; just over 95% of them were singletons. In total, the top ten clones hold more than 0.12% of the sample.

As for this clonotype: Its antigen specificity is not known. No base quality values were provided; no much bigger clone lies one nucleotide off.

Trimming accounts for 5 bases at V and 4 bases at J, while the number of junction bases matched to no gene is 10. The CDR3, from cysteine to phenylalanine, totals 17 residues. Of the read, only the CDR3 DNA is kept; its 51 bases are in frame from base 1. From the germline V gene, CDR1 is KGHSH and CDR2 is LQKENI. Peripheral blood CD8+ and CD4+ T cells from healthy donors, Susac syndrome patients and multiple sclerosis patients were profiled by high-throughput TCR beta sequencing. The Susac syndrome patients fulfilled recently defined diagnostic criteria for either definite or probable disease. CD8+ TEMRA cells were enriched by FACS, while bulk CD8+ and CD4+ T cells were purified by magnetic negative isolation. Blood was drawn into EDTA tubes, processed within 24 hours, and PBMCs were isolated by density gradient centrifugation. PBMCs destined for TCR sequencing were cryopreserved in liquid nitrogen and later thawed in a 37 °C water bath. The sorted or isolated CD4+, CD8+ and CD8+ TEMRA cells reached a purity of at least 90%.

The chain joins TRBV18 to TRBJ2-6; 8 junctional bases match TRBD1. Sample: CD4+ T cells from PBMCs. The TCR was taken from a human donor with Susac syndrome. In nucleotides, the sequence is TGTGCCAGCTCAGTCACAGGGGGATCGTTCGGGGCCAACGTCCTGACTTTC. Translated, it reads CASSVTGGSFGANVLTF.